This TCR beta chain was sequenced during a study of cytomegalovirus exposure and HLA in healthy donors. V was clipped by 3 bases and J by 1 base; unmatched bases: 6. Germline assignment: CDR1 MGHRA and CDR2 YSYEKL. This CDR3 comprises 15 residues. General study results and limits: One cluster of highly shared sequence variants probably arose as a sequencing artifact. TCR beta chain V- and J-gene trimming was linked, in a later analysis, to a missense variant in DCLRE1C.

Comment on this clone: The target antigen is unknown.

Vbeta (60) and Jbeta (13) primers were used in the PCR. Authors' data handling: An analysis performed later counted about 80 million unique TCR beta chains (roughly 10 million of them shared). This table comes from immunoSEQ multiplex PCR, and its TCRdb copy is limited to in-frame clones, with some not included. The D gene and trimming were derived from the DNA, and the V and J assignments and clone size from that table. The sample spans 65,000 to 95,000 clones; the ten largest clones claim 4.6%. The sequence was obtained from a man aged 25 to 40 in good health and CMV-seronegative. Sequences were obtained from PBMCs. This chain uses TRBV4-1 with TRBJ2-7; 7 bases are shared with TRBD2. The chain's CDR3 is CASSQFPGGSYEQYF. CDR3 nucleotides: TGCGCCAGCAGCCAGTTCCCCGGGGGGTCCTACGAGCAGTACTTC.